Listed below are T cell receptor beta chains from one sample, sequenced in a study of breast tumors, draining lymph nodes, adjacent tissues. TCRdb re-called the multiplex PCR reads through MiXCR, storing one row per CDR3 protein. The table includes 150,000 to 200,000 distinct CDR3 sequences, approximately 30% detected once. The specimen sequenced was axillary lymph node tissue. These receptors came from a female donor with breast cancer. Some clones in this sample may be carry-over from other donors' samples. The CDR3 runs from the conserved cysteine through the conserved F or W. A D gene is named only where the DNA matches it firmly. Size is omitted from some rows. Given values are once, few, many or a class for expanded clones.

J gene,D gene,clone size,V gene,CDR3 DNA,CDR3 protein
TRBJ1-1,NA,NA,TRBV4-2,TGTGCCAGCAGCCAAGGCACAAGCATGAACACTGAAGCTTTCTTT,CASSQGTSMNTEAFF
TRBJ1-3,NA,NA,TRBV7-8,TGTGCCAGCAGCTTTAGTTATACGCGAAACACCAAATATTTT,CASSFSYTRNTKYF
TRBJ2-4,NA,few,TRBV9,TGTGCCAGCAGCGTAGAGCCAGGGGTGGGGATTCAGTACTTC,CASSVEPGVGIQYF
TRBJ2-7,NA,few,TRBV6-1,TGTGCCAGCACTAGGTCCAGGGAATACGAGCAGTACTTC,CASTRSREYEQYF
TRBJ2-1,NA,NA,TRBV12-1,TGTGCCAGCAGAATCATAAGGTCTAGCGGGGGGGCTTTTAATACCGATGAGCAGTTCTTC,CASRIIRSSGGAFNTDEQFF
TRBJ1-2,NA,few,TRBV28,TGTGCCAGCGCAGGGGTGAATGGCTACACCTTC,CASAGVNGYTF
TRBJ1-1,NA,few,TRBV9,TGTGCCAGCAGCGCGAGACCCTTTTCTAAGGACACTGAAGCTTTCTTT,CASSARPFSKDTEAFF
TRBJ2-1,TRBD1,few,TRBV18,TGTGCCAGCTCAGAGCCGGGACAGAGGTACAATGAGCAGTTCTTC,CASSEPGQRYNEQFF
TRBJ2-5,TRBD1,many,TRBV7-8,TGTGCCAGCAGCAAACGACCGGGACAGAGGGAGACCCAGTACTTC,CASSKRPGQRETQYF
TRBJ2-1,TRBD1,NA,TRBV18,TGTGCCAGCTCCACCAAGGACAGGGTATACAATGAGCAGTTCTTC,CASSTKDRVYNEQFF
TRBJ2-6,NA,NA,TRBV7-9,TGTGCCAACAGCGGAGTCCCCGGGCTGTGCTCTGGGGCCAACGTCCTGACTTTC,CANSGVPGLCSGANVLTF
TRBJ2-3,TRBD2,NA,TRBV5-8,TGTGCCAGCAGAGAAAAGGAAGCGGGGGTGGCAGATACGCAGTATTTT,CASREKEAGVADTQYF
TRBJ2-7,NA,NA,TRBV6-6,TGTGCCAGCAGTCCCCTCCCCACAGGAGGTAGGCGCTTC,CASSPLPTGGRRF
TRBJ1-2,NA,few,TRBV6-5,TGTGCCAGCAGTTTTTCAGTTGTAGGCCCCTATGGCTACACCTTC,CASSFSVVGPYGYTF
TRBJ1-4,TRBD1,NA,TRBV20-1,TGCAGTGCCGCTAGGGACAGGAAACTGTTTTTT,CSAARDRKLFF
TRBJ1-2,NA,NA,TRBV27,TGTGCCAGCTTCGGCTGGCCGGATGGCTACACCTTC,CASFGWPDGYTF
TRBJ1-2,NA,NA,TRBV12-3/TRBV12-4,TGTGCCAACAGGCCCTCGGGTTCCGGGGCCCTTGCTAACTATGGCTACACCTTC,CANRPSGSGALANYGYTF
TRBJ1-4,NA,many,TRBV5-4,TGTGCCAGCAGCTCCCCCGGGGGCTCAGATGAAAAACTGTTTTTT,CASSSPGGSDEKLFF
TRBJ2-1,TRBD2,many,TRBV9,TGTGCCAGCAGCGTAGGATGGGAGGGCCGTTCATGGGAGCAGTTCTTC,CASSVGWEGRSWEQFF